This TCR beta chain comes out of a study of yellow fever vaccine responses in identical twins. A single record per CDR3 protein comes from TCRdb applying MiXCR to the RT-PCR reads. The sample contains 4,000 to 6,000 distinct CDR3 sequences, about nine tenths of which appear only once. Turning to this clonotype: Its antigen is not known.

The study's findings and limits: Reportedly, the response of twins' T cells to the vaccine seemed partly convergent, partly personalized.

This TCR derives from a woman between 18 and 29 years old who received the yellow fever vaccine. Material: T cells from blood (PBMCs), unsorted or a sorted subset (not recorded which), obtained before or after yellow fever vaccination (not recorded which).

CDR3 protein: CASSLRQGNVQYF. The CDR3 bases are TGTGCCAGCAGCTTGAGGCAGGGAAATGTTCAGTACTTC. V usage is TRBV11-2 and J usage is TRBJ2-4; a weak D match, TRBD1 (5 bases). The V end lost 3 bases, the J end lost 11 bases, and 14 bases lay between the germline ends. Germline-derived CDR1 and CDR2 are SGHAT and FQNNGV. The CDR3 is 13 residues long. Drawing the rest from reference TRBV11-2 and TRBJ2-4, the complete variable domain is EAGVAQSPRYKIIEKRQSVAFWCNPISGHATLYWYQQILGQGPKLLIQFQNNGVVDDSQLPKDRFSAERLKGVDSTLKIQPAKLEDSAVYLCASSLRQGNVQYFGAGTRLSVL.